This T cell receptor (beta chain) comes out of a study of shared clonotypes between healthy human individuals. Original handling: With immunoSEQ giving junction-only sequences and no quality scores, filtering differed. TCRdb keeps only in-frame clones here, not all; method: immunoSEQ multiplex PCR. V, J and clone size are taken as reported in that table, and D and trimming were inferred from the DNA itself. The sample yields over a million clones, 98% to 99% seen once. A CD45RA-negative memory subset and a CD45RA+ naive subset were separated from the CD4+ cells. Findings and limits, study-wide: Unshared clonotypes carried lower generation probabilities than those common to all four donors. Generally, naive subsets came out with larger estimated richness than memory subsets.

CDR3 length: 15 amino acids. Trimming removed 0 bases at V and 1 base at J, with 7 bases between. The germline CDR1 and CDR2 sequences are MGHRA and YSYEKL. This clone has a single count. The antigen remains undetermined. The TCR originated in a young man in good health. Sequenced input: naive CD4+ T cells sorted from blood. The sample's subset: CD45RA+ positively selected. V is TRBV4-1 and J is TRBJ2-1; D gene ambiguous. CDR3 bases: TGCGCCAGCAGCCAAGACCACGGTTCCTACAATGAGCAGTTCTTC. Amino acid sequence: CASSQDHGSYNEQFF.